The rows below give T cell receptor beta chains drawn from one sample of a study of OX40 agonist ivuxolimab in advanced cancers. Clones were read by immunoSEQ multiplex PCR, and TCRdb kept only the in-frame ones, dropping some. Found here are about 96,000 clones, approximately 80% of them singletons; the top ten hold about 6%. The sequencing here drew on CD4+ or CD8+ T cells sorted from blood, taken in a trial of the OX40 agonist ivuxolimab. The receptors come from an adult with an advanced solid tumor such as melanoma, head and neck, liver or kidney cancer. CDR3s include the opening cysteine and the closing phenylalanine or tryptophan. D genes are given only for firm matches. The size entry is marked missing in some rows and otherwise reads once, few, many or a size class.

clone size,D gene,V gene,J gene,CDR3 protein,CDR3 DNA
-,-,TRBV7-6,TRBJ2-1,CASSLPSNEQFF,TGTGCCAGCAGCTTACCCTCTAATGAGCAGTTCTTC
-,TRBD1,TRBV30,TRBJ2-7,CAWTGQDRYEQYF,TGTGCCTGGACGGGACAGGACCGCTACGAGCAGTACTTC
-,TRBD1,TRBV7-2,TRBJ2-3,CASSYRQGADTQYF,TGTGCCAGCAGCTACCGACAGGGCGCAGATACGCAGTATTTT
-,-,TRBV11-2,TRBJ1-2,CASSLDGAGLGGYTF,TGTGCCAGCAGCTTAGATGGGGCGGGGCTCGGTGGCTACACCTTC
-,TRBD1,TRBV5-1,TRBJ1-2,CASSLGTGANGYTF,TGCGCCAGCAGCTTAGGGACAGGGGCGAATGGCTACACCTTC
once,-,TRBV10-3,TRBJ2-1,CAISRGLAEGKSRGEQFF,TGTGCCATCAGTCGGGGCCTAGCGGAGGGAAAATCCAGGGGTGAGCAGTTCTTC
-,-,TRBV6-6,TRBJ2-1,CASIDPWAGLYNEQFF,TGTGCCAGCATCGACCCCTGGGCAGGCCTCTACAATGAGCAGTTCTTC
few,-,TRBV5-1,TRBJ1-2,CASSFGSLPGYTF,TGCGCCAGCAGCTTTGGGTCTCTTCCTGGCTACACCTTC
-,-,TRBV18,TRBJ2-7,CASSSAYEQYF,TGTGCCAGCTCATCGGCCTACGAGCAGTACTTC
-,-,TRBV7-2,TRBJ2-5,CASSARPGTGLGTQYF,TGTGCCAGCAGCGCCCGTCCGGGGACTGGGCTCGGCACCCAGTACTTC
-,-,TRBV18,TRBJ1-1,CASSPGLNTEAFF,TGTGCCAGCTCACCAGGATTGAACACTGAAGCTTTCTTT
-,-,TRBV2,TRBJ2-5,CASSVEEPRPQETQYF,TGTGCCAGCAGTGTAGAAGAGCCGCGGCCCCAAGAGACCCAGTACTTC
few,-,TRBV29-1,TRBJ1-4,CSVPGRGGEKLFF,TGCAGCGTCCCAGGGCGAGGGGGTGAAAAACTGTTTTTT
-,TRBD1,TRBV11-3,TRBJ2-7,CASSPGTGPHSYEQYF,TGTGCCAGCAGCCCCGGGACAGGGCCCCACTCCTACGAGCAGTACTTC
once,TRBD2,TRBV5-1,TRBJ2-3,CASSGVAGGRTDTQYF,TGCGCCAGCAGCGGAGTAGCGGGAGGCCGCACAGATACGCAGTATTTT
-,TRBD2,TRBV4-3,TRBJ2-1,CASSQDQTSRNEQFF,TGCGCCAGCAGCCAAGATCAGACTAGCCGAAATGAGCAGTTCTTC
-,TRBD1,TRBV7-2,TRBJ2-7,CASSTRTGAPYEQYF,TGTGCCAGCAGCACCCGGACAGGGGCCCCCTACGAGCAGTACTTC